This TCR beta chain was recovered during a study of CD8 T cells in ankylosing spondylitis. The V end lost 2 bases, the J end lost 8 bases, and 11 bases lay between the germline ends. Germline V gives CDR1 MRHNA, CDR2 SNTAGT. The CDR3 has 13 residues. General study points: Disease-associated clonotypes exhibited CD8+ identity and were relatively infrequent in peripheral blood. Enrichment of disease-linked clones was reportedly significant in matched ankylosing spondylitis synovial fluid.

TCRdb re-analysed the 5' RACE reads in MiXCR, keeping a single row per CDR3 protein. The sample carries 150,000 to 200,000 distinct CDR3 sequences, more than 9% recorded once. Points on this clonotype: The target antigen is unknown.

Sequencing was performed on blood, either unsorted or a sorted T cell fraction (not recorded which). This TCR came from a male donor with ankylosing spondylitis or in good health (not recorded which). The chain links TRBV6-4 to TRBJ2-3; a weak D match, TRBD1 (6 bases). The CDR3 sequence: CASSDQIGGTQYF. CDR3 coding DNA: TGTGCCAGCAGTGACCAGATAGGGGGTACGCAGTATTTT.